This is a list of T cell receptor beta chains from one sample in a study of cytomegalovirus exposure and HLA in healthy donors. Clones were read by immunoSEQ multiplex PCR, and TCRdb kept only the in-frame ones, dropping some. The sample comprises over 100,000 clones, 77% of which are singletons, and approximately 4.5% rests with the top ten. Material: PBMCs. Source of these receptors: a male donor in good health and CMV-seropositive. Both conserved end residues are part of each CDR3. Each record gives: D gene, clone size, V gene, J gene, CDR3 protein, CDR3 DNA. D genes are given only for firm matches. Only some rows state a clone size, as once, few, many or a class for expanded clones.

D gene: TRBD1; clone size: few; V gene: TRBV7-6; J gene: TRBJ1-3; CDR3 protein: CASSLASTGTLFSGNTIYF; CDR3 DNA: TGTGCCAGCAGCTTAGCCTCGACAGGGACACTCTTCTCTGGAAACACCATATATTTT
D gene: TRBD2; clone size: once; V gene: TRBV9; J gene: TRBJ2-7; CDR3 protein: CASSAGLAGVSYEQYF; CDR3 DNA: TGTGCCAGCAGTGCGGGACTAGCGGGAGTTTCCTACGAGCAGTACTTC
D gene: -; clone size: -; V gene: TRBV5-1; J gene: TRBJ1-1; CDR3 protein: CASSLVAGRQNTEAFF; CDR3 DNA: TGCGCCAGCAGCTTGGTGGCGGGCAGGCAGAACACTGAAGCTTTCTTT
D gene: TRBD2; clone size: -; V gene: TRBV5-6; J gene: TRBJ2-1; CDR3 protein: CASSLEGLAVYNEQFF; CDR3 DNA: TGTGCCAGCAGCTTGGAGGGACTAGCGGTCTACAATGAGCAGTTCTTC
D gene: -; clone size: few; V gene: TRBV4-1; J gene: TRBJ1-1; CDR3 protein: CASSPVGSTEAFF; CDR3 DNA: TGCGCCAGCAGCCCCGTTGGCAGCACTGAAGCTTTCTTT
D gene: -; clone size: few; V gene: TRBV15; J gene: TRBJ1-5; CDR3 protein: CATSSGTYSNQPQHF; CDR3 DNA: TGTGCCACCAGCAGTGGTACCTATAGCAATCAGCCCCAGCATTTT
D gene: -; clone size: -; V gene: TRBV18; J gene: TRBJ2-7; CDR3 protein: CASSRESDEQYF; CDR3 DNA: TGTGCCAGCTCACGGGAGAGCGACGAGCAGTACTTC
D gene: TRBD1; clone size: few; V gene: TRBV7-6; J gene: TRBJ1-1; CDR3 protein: CASSLGTGTTEAFF; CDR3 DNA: TGTGCCAGCAGCTTAGGGACAGGGACCACTGAAGCTTTCTTT
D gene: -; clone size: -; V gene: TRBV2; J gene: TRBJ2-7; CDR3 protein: CASSKGSNEQYF; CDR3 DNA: TGTGCCAGCAGCAAAGGGAGTAACGAGCAGTACTTC
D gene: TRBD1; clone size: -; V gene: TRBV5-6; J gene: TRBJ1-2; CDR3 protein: CASSGYTGGSNYGYTF; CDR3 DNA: TGTGCCAGCAGCGGGTATACAGGGGGCTCTAACTATGGCTACACCTTC
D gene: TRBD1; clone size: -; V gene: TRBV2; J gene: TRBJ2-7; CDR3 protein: CASSAGQGVEQYF; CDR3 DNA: TGTGCCAGCAGTGCTGGACAGGGGGTCGAGCAGTACTTC
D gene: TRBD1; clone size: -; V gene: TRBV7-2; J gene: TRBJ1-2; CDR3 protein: CASSPTDRTYGYTF; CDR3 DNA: TGTGCCAGCAGCCCAACGGACAGGACCTATGGCTACACCTTC
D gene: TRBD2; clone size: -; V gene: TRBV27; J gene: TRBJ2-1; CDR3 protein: CASSPGLAGFNEQFF; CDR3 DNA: TGTGCCAGCAGTCCCGGACTAGCGGGGTTTAATGAGCAGTTCTTC
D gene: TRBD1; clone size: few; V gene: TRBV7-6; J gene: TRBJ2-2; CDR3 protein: CASSKGQGSTGELFF; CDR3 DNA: TGTGCCAGCAGCAAGGGACAGGGTAGCACCGGGGAGCTGTTTTTT
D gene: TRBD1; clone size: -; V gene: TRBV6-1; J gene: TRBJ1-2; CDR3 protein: CASNPTGNNYGYTF; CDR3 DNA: TGTGCCAGCAATCCGACAGGGAATAACTATGGCTACACCTTC
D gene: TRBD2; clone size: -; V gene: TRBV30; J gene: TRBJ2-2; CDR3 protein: CAWSHTSGGYVNTGELFF; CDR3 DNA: TGTGCCTGGAGTCACACTAGCGGGGGTTACGTCAACACCGGGGAGCTGTTTTTT
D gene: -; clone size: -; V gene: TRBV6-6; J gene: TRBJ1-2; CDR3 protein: CASSYEGGRGGYGYTF; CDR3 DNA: TGTGCCAGCAGTTACGAAGGAGGGCGTGGCGGCTATGGCTACACCTTC
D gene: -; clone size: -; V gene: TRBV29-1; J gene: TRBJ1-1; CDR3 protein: CSVRQTNTEAFF; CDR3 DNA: TGCAGCGTTCGACAGACCAACACTGAAGCTTTCTTT
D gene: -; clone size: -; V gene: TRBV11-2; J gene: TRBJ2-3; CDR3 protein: CASSFAGSTDTQYF; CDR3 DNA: TGTGCCAGCAGCTTCGCGGGGTCCACAGATACGCAGTATTTT
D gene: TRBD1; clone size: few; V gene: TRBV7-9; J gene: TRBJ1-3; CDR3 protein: CALGQDSGNTIYF; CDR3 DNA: TGTGCCTTGGGACAGGACTCTGGAAACACCATATATTTT
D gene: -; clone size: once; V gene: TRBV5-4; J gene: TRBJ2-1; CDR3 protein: CASSFGRRINEQFF; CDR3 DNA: TGTGCCAGCAGCTTTGGGCGGAGGATTAATGAGCAGTTCTTC
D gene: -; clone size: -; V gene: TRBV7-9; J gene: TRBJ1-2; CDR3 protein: CSSSPRTVYDYGYTF; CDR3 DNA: TGTTCCAGCAGCCCTAGGACAGTCTATGACTATGGCTACACCTTC
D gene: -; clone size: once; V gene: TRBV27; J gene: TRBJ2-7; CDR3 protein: CASSYTRASDMNF; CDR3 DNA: TGTGCCAGCAGTTACACCCGGGCTAGCGATATGAACTTC
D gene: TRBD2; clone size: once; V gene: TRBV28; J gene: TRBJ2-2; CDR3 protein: CASISSGLNANTGELFF; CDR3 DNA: TGTGCCAGCATATCTAGCGGGCTGAACGCGAACACCGGGGAGCTGTTTTTT
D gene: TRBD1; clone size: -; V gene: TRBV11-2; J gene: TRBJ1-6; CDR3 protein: CASSLSGQGYSPLHF; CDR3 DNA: TGTGCCAGCAGCTTATCGGGACAGGGATATTCACCCCTCCACTTT
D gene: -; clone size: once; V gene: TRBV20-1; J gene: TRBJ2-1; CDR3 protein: CSATRSNEQFF; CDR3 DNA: TGCAGTGCTACCCGGAGCAATGAGCAGTTCTTC
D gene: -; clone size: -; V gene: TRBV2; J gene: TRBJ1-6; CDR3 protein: CASSADTPPLHF; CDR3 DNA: TGTGCCAGCAGTGCGGACACTCCTCCCCTCCACTTT
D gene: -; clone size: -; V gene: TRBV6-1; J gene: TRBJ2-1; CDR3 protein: CAGGASSYNEQFF; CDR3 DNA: TGTGCTGGGGGGGCCAGCTCCTACAATGAGCAGTTCTTC
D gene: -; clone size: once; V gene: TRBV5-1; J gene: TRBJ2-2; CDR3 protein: CASSLDPLGGDTGELFF; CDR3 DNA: TGCGCCAGCAGCTTGGATCCCTTAGGGGGGGACACCGGGGAGCTGTTTTTT
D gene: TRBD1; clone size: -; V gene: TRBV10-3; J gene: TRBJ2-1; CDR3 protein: CAISQGQGLNEQFF; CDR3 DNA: TGTGCCATCAGTCAGGGACAGGGATTGAATGAGCAGTTCTTC
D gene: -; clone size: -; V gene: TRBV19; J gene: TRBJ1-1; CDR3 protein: CASSDAGTEAFF; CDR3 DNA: TGTGCCAGTAGTGATGCGGGCACTGAAGCTTTCTTT
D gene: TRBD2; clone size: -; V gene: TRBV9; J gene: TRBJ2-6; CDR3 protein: CASSREGRVVPGANGLTF; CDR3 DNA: TGTGCCAGCAGTAGGGAGGGGAGAGTCGTCCCTGGGGCCAACGGCCTGACTTTC
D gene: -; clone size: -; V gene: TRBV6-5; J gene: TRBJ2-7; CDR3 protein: CASSPIGGRPYEQYF; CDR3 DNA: TGTGCCAGCAGCCCTATAGGAGGGAGGCCCTACGAGCAGTACTTC
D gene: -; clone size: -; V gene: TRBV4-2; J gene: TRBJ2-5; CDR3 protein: CAGSQVASSEETQYF; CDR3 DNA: TGTGCCGGCAGCCAAGTGGCTAGCAGTGAAGAGACCCAGTACTTC
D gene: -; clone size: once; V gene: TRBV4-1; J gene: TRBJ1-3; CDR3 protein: CASSQVAGNTIYF; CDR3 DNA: TGCGCCAGCAGCCAAGTCGCTGGAAACACCATATATTTT
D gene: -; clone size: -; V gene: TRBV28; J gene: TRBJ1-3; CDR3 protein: CASTTSLVSSGNTIYF; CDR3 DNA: TGTGCCAGCACCACCTCTCTCGTCAGCTCTGGAAACACCATATATTTT
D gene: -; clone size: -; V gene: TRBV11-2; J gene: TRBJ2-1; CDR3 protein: CASNQGLDNEQFF; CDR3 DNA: TGTGCCAGCAACCAGGGCCTAGACAATGAGCAGTTCTTC
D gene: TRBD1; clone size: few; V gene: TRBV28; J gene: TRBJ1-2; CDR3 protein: CASSPPPGTGRGSNYGYTF; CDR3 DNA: TGTGCCAGCAGTCCCCCCCCCGGGACAGGGAGGGGATCTAACTATGGCTACACCTTC
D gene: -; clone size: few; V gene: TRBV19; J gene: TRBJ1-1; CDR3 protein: CASSPRFDTEAFF; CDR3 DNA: TGTGCCAGTAGTCCCAGGTTTGACACTGAAGCTTTCTTT
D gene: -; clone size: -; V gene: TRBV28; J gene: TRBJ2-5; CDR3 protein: CASSSTGQETQYF; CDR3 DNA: TGTGCCAGCAGCTCGACAGGCCAAGAGACCCAGTACTTC
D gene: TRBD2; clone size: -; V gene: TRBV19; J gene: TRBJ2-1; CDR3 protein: CASTDPGLGSEQFF; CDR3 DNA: TGTGCCAGTACGGATCCGGGACTAGGTAGTGAGCAGTTCTTC
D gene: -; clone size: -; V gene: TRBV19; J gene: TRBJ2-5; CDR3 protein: CASSTDRAGGLQYF; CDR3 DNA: TGTGCCAGTAGTACGGACAGAGCAGGCGGGCTTCAGTACTTC
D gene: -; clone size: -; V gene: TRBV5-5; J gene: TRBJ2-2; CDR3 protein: CASSLGPAVFTGELFF; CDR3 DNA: TGTGCCAGCAGCTTGGGTCCGGCGGTCTTCACCGGGGAGCTGTTTTTT
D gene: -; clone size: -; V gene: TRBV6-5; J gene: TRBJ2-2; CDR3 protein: CANSGRLGLFF; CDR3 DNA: TGTGCCAACAGTGGCCGTCTAGGGCTGTTTTTT
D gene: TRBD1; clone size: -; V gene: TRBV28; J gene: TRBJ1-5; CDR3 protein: CASTNVGTGNQPQHF; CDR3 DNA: TGTGCCAGCACTAACGTGGGGACAGGCAATCAGCCCCAGCATTTT
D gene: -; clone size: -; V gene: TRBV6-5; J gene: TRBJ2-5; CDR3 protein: CASSYSSRGTQYF; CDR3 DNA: TGTGCCAGCAGTTACTCGAGTCGGGGGACCCAGTACTTC
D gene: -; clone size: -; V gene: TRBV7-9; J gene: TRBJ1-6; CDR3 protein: CASRKTTGGNSPLHF; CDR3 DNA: TGTGCCAGCAGAAAGACGACAGGTGGCAATTCACCCCTCCACTTT
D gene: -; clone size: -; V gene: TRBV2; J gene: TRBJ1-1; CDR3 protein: CASSAGVNTEAFF; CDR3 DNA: TGTGCCAGCAGTGCCGGGGTTAACACTGAAGCTTTCTTT
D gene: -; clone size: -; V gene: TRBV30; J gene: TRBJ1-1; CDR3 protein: CAWTNPGVKAFF; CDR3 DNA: TGTGCCTGGACCAACCCAGGGGTTAAAGCTTTCTTT
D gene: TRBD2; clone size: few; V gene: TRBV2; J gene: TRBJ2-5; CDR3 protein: CASTWGRGWETQYF; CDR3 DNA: TGTGCCAGCACTTGGGGGAGGGGATGGGAGACCCAGTACTTC
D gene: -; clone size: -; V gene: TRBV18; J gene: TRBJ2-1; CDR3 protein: CASSASEGNEQFF; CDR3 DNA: TGTGCCAGCTCAGCCAGTGAGGGCAATGAGCAGTTCTTC
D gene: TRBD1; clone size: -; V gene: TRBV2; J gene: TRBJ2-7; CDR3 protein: CASSGSGGDEQYF; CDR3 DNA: TGTGCCAGCAGTGGGTCAGGGGGTGACGAGCAGTACTTC
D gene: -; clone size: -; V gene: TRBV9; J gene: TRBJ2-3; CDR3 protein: CASSVAFRGQLLTDTQYF; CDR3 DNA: TGTGCCAGCAGCGTAGCTTTCCGGGGTCAATTACTCACAGATACGCAGTATTTT
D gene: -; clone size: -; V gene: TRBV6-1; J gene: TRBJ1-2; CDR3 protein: CASRKRGASYGYTF; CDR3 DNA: TGTGCCAGCAGAAAACGGGGGGCCAGTTATGGCTACACCTTC
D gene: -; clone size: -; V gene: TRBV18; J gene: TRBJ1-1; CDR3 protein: CASSPQIVENTEAFF; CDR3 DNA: TGTGCCAGCTCACCACAGATCGTAGAGAACACTGAAGCTTTCTTT
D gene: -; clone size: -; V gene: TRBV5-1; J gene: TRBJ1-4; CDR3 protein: CASSREANEKLFF; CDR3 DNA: TGCGCCAGCAGCAGGGAGGCGAATGAAAAACTGTTTTTT